The 23 T cell receptor beta chains listed next were all sequenced from one sample in a study of T cells in Graves' hyperthyroidism and ophthalmopathy. TCR beta CDR3 regions were amplified from RNA transcripts. A first-round RT-PCR of the TCR CDR3 used the HTBI primer set. TCRdb recomputed calls from the multiplex PCR reads with MiXCR, one row per CDR3 protein. Of about 380,000 distinct CDR3 sequences listed, more than 12% are singletons. Sequenced: blood. These receptors all come from a woman aged 25-40 years with Graves' ophthalmopathy.

Regarding this clonotype: This could be a read error, since a much larger clone is one nucleotide away. This chain connects TRBV3-1 to TRBJ1-2; 7 bases match TRBD1. Germline V gives CDR1 LGHDT, CDR2 YNNKEL (reference sequence). This CDR3 has 16 residues. Trimming took 2 bases from V and 4 from J; bases not matched to a gene: 10. The CDR3, as DNA: TGTGCCAGCAGCCAATACAGGGGAGGAGCTGGCTATGGCTACACCTTC. This sequence encodes CASSQYRGGAGYGYTF.

In its sample, this clonotype was seen many times. The chain uses TRBV30 and TRBJ2-7; possibly TRBD2 for D (5 bases). The CDR3 is 14 residues long. Germline V gene sequence: CDR1 GTSNPN, CDR2 SVGIG (reference sequence). V lost 0 bases to trimming and J lost 2 bases, with 11 bases between them. CDR3 sequence (DNA): TGTGCCTGGAGTGTAATAGGACTTCCCTACGAGCAGTACTTC. Protein sequence: CAWSVIGLPYEQYF.

This clonotype was seen a handful of times. V and J are TRBV13 and TRBJ2-5, with D possibly being TRBD1 or TRBD2 (5 bases each). V was pared by 6 bases and J by 13 bases, with 27 bases between. CDR3 length equals 15 residues. Per germline, CDR1 PRHDT and CDR2 FYEKMQ (reference sequence). This CDR3 is CASSASDKPYDGGYF. DNA for the CDR3: TGTGCCAGCAGTGCTAGTGACAAGCCCTACGATGGGGGGTACTTC.

The table lists this clonotype with many counts. The rearrangement joins TRBV7-2 to TRBJ2-2, with 8 bases identical to TRBD1. The CDR3 covers 18 residues. The trim removed 3 bases at V and 5 bases at J, leaving 14 bases unmatched. Germline V gene lookup returns CDR1 SGHTA and CDR2 FQGNSA. CDR3 in amino acids: CASSFSFPGGTGTGELFF. CDR3 bases: TGTGCCAGCAGCTTTAGTTTTCCAGGGGGCACGGGGACCGGGGAGCTGTTTTTT.

This clonotype has a handful of counts. The chain employs TRBV5-1 and TRBJ1-1; D is ambiguous. This CDR3 has 14 amino acids. Trimming left V 4 bases short and J 5 bases short, with 15 bases between. Looked up from germline, CDR1 is SGHRS and CDR2 is YFSETQ. CDR3 sequence (DNA): TGCGCCAGCAGCGATCTTTCCGGCAGGACTGAAGCTTTCTTT. It specifies CASSDLSGRTEAFF.

This clonotype has a count of ten or more. The chain has TRBV20-1 and TRBJ2-6, with 10 bases lining up with TRBD1. Germline CDR1 DFQATT, CDR2 SNEGSKA (reference sequence). Trimming cost V 6 bases and J 4 bases; bases outside gene matches: 3. The CDR3 extends over 14 amino acids. The DNA for the CDR3 is TGCAGTGCGAGACAGGGGGCCGGGGCCAACGTCCTGACTTTC. Protein: CSARQGAGANVLTF.

The chain uses TRBV28 and TRBJ1-1; the D is unclear. Germline V gene lookup returns CDR1 MDHEN and CDR2 SYDVKM. V gave up 6 bases and J gave up 0 bases, with 29 bases separating them. The CDR3 is 20 residues long. The CDR3 sequence is CASRPTLRPLRAFMNTEAFF. The CDR3 DNA is TGTGCCAGCAGACCGACCCTTCGACCTCTCCGGGCTTTCATGAACACTGAAGCTTTCTTT.

The J gene is TRBJ1-3, the V gene TRBV28; 8 positions agree with TRBD1. V was pared by 3 bases and J by 4 bases, with 20 bases of the junction left unmatched. CDR3 length: 20 residues. From germline, CDR1 is MDHEN and CDR2 SYDVKM. Here the CDR3 DNA reads TGTGCCAGCAGTTTCTCCCTAGACAGGGGCCATCGGCAAGCCGGAAACACCATATATTTT. This encodes CASSFSLDRGHRQAGNTIYF.

This clonotype came up a few times. This sequence may be a read error, since a much larger clone differs from it by one base. This chain links TRBV7-2 with TRBJ2-7, with 7 bases aligning to TRBD2. The germline gives CDR1 SGHTA, CDR2 FQGNSA. The CDR3 totals 14 residues. The CDR3, as DNA: TGTGCCAGCACCCTAAAGACTAGCTCCTACGAGCAGCACTTC. This translates into CASTLKTSSYEQHF.

This clonotype was counted a few times. The CDR3 sequence: CASSLEEGARGTGELFF. DNA for the CDR3: TGTGCCAGCAGCTTGGAGGAGGGGGCGAGGGGAACCGGGGAGCTGTTTTTT. The gene calls are TRBV5-6 and TRBJ2-2; D is perhaps TRBD1 (7 bases). The V end lost 0 bases, the J end lost 5 bases, and 17 bases lay between the germline ends. Germline V gene data show CDR1 as SGHDT and CDR2 as YYEEEE. The CDR3 sequence is 17 residues long.

This clonotype was detected ten times or more. The chain employs TRBV2 and TRBJ2-1; D may be TRBD1 (6 bases). From germline, CDR1 is SNHLY and CDR2 FYNNEI. The germline V and J ends were trimmed by 6 bases and 3 bases, with 15 bases remaining between them. The CDR3 sequence is 15 residues long. CDR3 sequence: CASSDRQALYNEQFF. CDR3 DNA sequence: TGTGCCAGCAGCGACCGACAGGCCCTCTACAATGAGCAGTTCTTC.

V usage is TRBV6-9 and J usage is TRBJ2-3; a possible D gene is TRBD1 (6 bases). Trimming shortened V by 3 bases and J by 1 base, and 14 bases separated the two germline ends. The CDR3 is 16 residues long. Germline V lookup: CDR1 MNHGY, CDR2 SVAAGI. The CDR3 here is CASSYAGVSGTDTQYF. CDR3 nucleotide sequence: TGTGCCAGCAGTTACGCAGGGGTTTCGGGCACAGATACGCAGTATTTT.

This clonotype has at least ten counts. Here the CDR3 reads CASISGLAGITDTQYF. CDR3 bases: TGTGCCAGCATCAGTGGGCTAGCGGGGATCACAGATACGCAGTATTTT. The gene calls are TRBV6-1 and TRBJ2-3, with 9 bases lining up with TRBD2. The CDR3 covers 16 residues. J lost 2 bases, V lost 7 bases, and 10 bases had no gene match. Germline CDR1 MNHNS, CDR2 SASEGT.

The sample holds many counts of this clonotype. This chain joins TRBV24-1 and TRBJ2-1, with D perhaps TRBD2 (5 bases). Between the trimmed V and J ends, which lost 5 bases and 0 bases, there was a span of 10 bases. CDR3 length equals 15 residues. CDR1 KGHDR and CDR2 SFDVKD come from the germline V gene. The CDR3 nucleotides read TGTGCCACCAGTGCGGGGTCGACCTCCTACAATGAGCAGTTCTTC. This codes for CATSAGSTSYNEQFF.

This clonotype was detected ten times or more. The V gene is TRBV6-5, the J gene TRBJ2-3, with D hard to call. The CDR3 has 14 amino acids. V gave up 2 bases and J gave up 0 bases, with 6 bases separating them. Germline CDR1 and CDR2: MNHEY and SVGAGI. CDR3 coding DNA: TGTGCCAGCAGTTACGACGAAAGCACAGATACGCAGTATTTT. It codes for CASSYDESTDTQYF.

This clonotype appeared a few times. The chain links TRBV7-9 to TRBJ1-2; tentatively, D is TRBD1 (5 bases). Between the trimmed V and J ends, which lost 6 bases and 6 bases, there was a span of 14 bases. This CDR3 has 13 amino acids. The germline CDR1 and CDR2 sequences are SEHNR and FQNEAQ (reference sequence). The DNA of the CDR3 is TGTGCCAGCAGACGTCCAGGGTCTCATGGCTACACCTTC. Residues: CASRRPGSHGYTF.

This clonotype was picked up many times. This chain connects TRBV24-1 to TRBJ2-5, with 7 bases matching TRBD1. The CDR3 consists of 15 residues. Germline V gene data show CDR1 as KGHDR and CDR2 as SFDVKD. With V trimmed by 6 bases and J by 2 bases, 8 bases remained unmatched. In nucleotides, the CDR3 is TGTGCCACCAGTCCCGGGCAGGGGGATCAAGAGACCCAGTACTTC. Protein: CATSPGQGDQETQYF.

This clonotype was found many times. The chain employs TRBV18 and TRBJ1-3; the D gene is possibly TRBD1 (6 bases). The CDR3 is 17 amino acids. Germline V lookup: CDR1 KGHSH, CDR2 LQKENI. Between the trimmed V and J ends, which lost 3 bases and 2 bases, there was a span of 17 bases. The DNA of the CDR3 is TGTGCCAGCTCACCGAGGCCCAGGGGAGAGGCTGGAAACACCATATATTTT. Translating gives CASSPRPRGEAGNTIYF.

The table lists this clonotype with a few counts. The chain is built from TRBV7-9 and TRBJ1-1; D is unclear. This CDR3 is built from 15 residues. Germline values: CDR1 SEHNR, CDR2 FQNEAQ (reference sequence). V was shortened by 5 bases and J by 0 bases, with 13 bases between the two germline ends. The chain's CDR3 is CASSLMSALNTEAFF. The CDR3 nucleotides read TGTGCCAGCAGCCTAATGTCAGCTCTGAACACTGAAGCTTTCTTT.

The chain employs TRBV6-2 or TRBV6-3 and TRBJ1-2; 8 bases match TRBD1. The CDR3 has 17 residues. From germline, CDR1 is MNHEY and CDR2 SVGEGT. V gave up 4 bases and J gave up 1 base; unmatched junction bases: 11. The CDR3 coding sequence is TGTGCCAGCAGTTCGGACAGGGTCCACTATCTTAACTATGGCTACACCTTC. As protein: CASSSDRVHYLNYGYTF.

This clonotype was seen repeatedly, ten times or more. This rearrangement joins TRBV6-5 to TRBJ2-1; the match to TRBD2 covers 10 bases. Trimming removed 2 bases from V and 4 bases from J; junction bases left unmatched: 8. This CDR3 has 17 residues. The V gene's germline CDR1 is MNHEY and CDR2 SVGAGI. This CDR3 reads CASSYLIAGGSYNEQFF. CDR3 DNA: TGTGCCAGCAGTTACCTTATAGCGGGGGGTTCGTACAATGAGCAGTTCTTC.

This clonotype was seen repeatedly, ten times or more. This chain connects TRBV18 to TRBJ2-3; perhaps TRBD2 as D (6 bases). In germline, CDR1 is KGHSH, CDR2 LQKENI. The CDR3 sequence is 14 residues long. Trimming cost V 6 bases and J 3 bases, with 13 bases left between them. The CDR3 reads CASSQRRGTDTQYF. CDR3 nucleotide sequence: TGTGCCAGCTCGCAACGACGGGGGACAGATACGCAGTATTTT.

This clonotype has a count of ten or more. The chain carries TRBV28 and TRBJ1-1; the D is unclear. The ends were cut back, 11 bases at V and 6 bases at J, with 13 bases in the middle. This CDR3 region has 11 residues. Germline V lookup: CDR1 MDHEN, CDR2 SYDVKM. In DNA, the CDR3 is TGTGCCTCCCGAGTGTCAGCTGAAGCTTTCTTT. Amino acid sequence: CASRVSAEAFF.